The 22 T cell receptor beta chains below all came from one sample that was sequenced in a study of blood T cell repertoires in COVID-19. Only in-frame clones appear in the TCRdb table, and some are missing; sequencing was by immunoSEQ multiplex PCR. Here the sample spans about 57,000 clones, approximately 90% being singletons. The sequencing sample was made of peripheral blood. The receptor source for this set is a woman over 75 with COVID-19, enrolled during active disease.

The chain combines TRBV29-1 with TRBJ1-1; D call uncertain. There are 11 residues in the CDR3. Trimming removed 3 bases at V and 5 bases at J, with 7 bases between. The germline V gene has CDR1 SQVTM and CDR2 ANQGSEA. The CDR3 loop is CSVEALTEAFF. The CDR3 bases are TGCAGCGTTGAGGCCTTGACTGAAGCTTTCTTT. Drawing the rest from reference TRBV29-1 and TRBJ1-1, the complete variable domain is SAVISQKPSRDICQRGTSLTIQCQVDSQVTMMFWYRQQPGQSLTLIATANQGSEATYESGFVIDKFPISRPNLTFSTLTVSNMSPEDSSIYLCSVEALTEAFFGQGTRLTVV.

This clone was seen a single time. The chain couples TRBV14 to TRBJ2-7, with D possibly TRBD2 on 7 matching bases. The CDR3 has 15 residues. The germline V gene has CDR1 SGHDN and CDR2 FVKESK. With 5 bases removed from V and 5 bases from J, the gap between germline ends came to 19 bases. The CDR3 loop is CASSLLGGGAHEQYF. The CDR3 DNA follows: TGTGCCAGCAGCTTACTTGGGGGGGGCGCCCACGAGCAGTACTTC. Full variable domain (rest looked up from reference TRBV14 and TRBJ2-7): EAGVTQFPSHSVIEKGQTVTLRCDPISGHDNLYWYRRVMGKEIKFLLHFVKESKQDESGMPNNRFLAERTGGTYSTLKVQPAELEDSGVYFCASSLLGGGAHEQYFGPGTRLTVT.

The rearrangement joins TRBV9 to TRBJ1-1; D is unresolved. Germline CDR1 SGDLS, CDR2 YYNGEE. This CDR3 has 12 amino acids. V shed 5 bases and J shed 2 bases, with 7 bases lying between them. The CDR3 DNA sequence: TGTGCCAGCAGAAGAGTTAACACTGAAGCTTTCTTT. It is translated as CASRRVNTEAFF.

The chain recombines TRBV28 with TRBJ1-5; D might be TRBD1 (6 bases). Trimming left V 1 base short and J 0 bases short, with 13 bases between. This CDR3 is 17 amino acids long. Germline CDR1 is MDHEN and CDR2 is SYDVKM. In DNA form, the CDR3 reads TGTGCCAGCAGTTTATATGGGGGGGCTACTAGCAATCAGCCCCAGCATTTT. This codes for CASSLYGGATSNQPQHF.

This chain connects TRBV6-2 or TRBV6-3 to TRBJ1-5; 8 bases fit TRBD1. Per the germline V gene, CDR1 is MNHEY and CDR2 is SVGEGT. This CDR3 contains 17 residues. The ends lost 5 bases at V and 9 bases at J; junction bases unmatched: 18. The CDR3 sequence is CASSVALTDRGSRPQHF. DNA for the CDR3: TGTGCCAGCAGTGTGGCACTCACCGACAGGGGCTCACGGCCCCAGCATTTT.

The CDR3 protein is CASSLGLLRDTQYF. CDR3 bases: TGTGCCAGCAGTCTGGGACTCCTAAGAGATACGCAGTATTTT. This chain uses TRBV6-5 with TRBJ2-3, with D possibly being TRBD2 (6 bases). Germline lookup yields CDR1 MNHEY and CDR2 SVGAGI. Trimming shortened V by 5 bases and J by 5 bases, and 14 bases separated the two germline ends. The CDR3 consists of 14 residues.

The chain links TRBV9 to TRBJ1-1; TRBD1 is a possible D gene (6 bases). Germline V gene data show CDR1 as SGDLS and CDR2 as YYNGEE. This CDR3 has 15 residues. Trimming pared 0 bases from V and 3 bases from J, leaving 12 bases between. The CDR3 DNA is TGTGCCAGCAGCGTAGCTGGGGGGGGCTACACTGAAGCTTTCTTT. Residues: CASSVAGGGYTEAFF.

The rearrangement joins TRBV5-1 to TRBJ1-4; tentative D call: TRBD1 (6 bases). The CDR3 totals 15 residues. Per germline, CDR1 SGHRS and CDR2 YFSETQ. V was shortened by 0 bases and J by 7 bases, with 13 bases between the two germline ends. CDR3 amino acids: CASSLGTGYGEKLFF. CDR3 coding DNA: TGCGCCAGCAGCTTGGGAACAGGGTACGGTGAAAAACTGTTTTTT.

The gene calls are TRBV5-5 and TRBJ1-2, with TRBD1 matching over 10 bases. V was pared by 4 bases and J by 11 bases, with 8 bases of the junction left unmatched. The CDR3 is 13 residues long. Germline V gene lookup returns CDR1 SGHKS and CDR2 YYEKEE (reference sequence). The CDR3 here is CASSPVGTGDYTF. In DNA form, the CDR3 reads TGTGCCAGCAGCCCGGTCGGGACAGGGGATTACACCTTC. Variable domain in full (rest from reference TRBV5-5 and TRBJ1-2): DAGVTQSPTHLIKTRGQQVTLRCSPISGHKSVSWYQQVLGQGPQFIFQYYEKEERGRGNFPDRFSARQFPNYSSELNVNALLLGDSALYLCASSPVGTGDYTFGSGTRLTVV.

This chain connects TRBV15 to TRBJ2-7, with D tentatively TRBD2 (5 bases). This CDR3 spans 14 amino acids. With 5 bases removed from V and 0 bases from J, the gap between germline ends came to 11 bases. The V gene's germline CDR1 is LNHNV and CDR2 YYDKDF (reference sequence). CDR3 nucleotides: TGTGCCACCAGCGGAGGACTGAACTCCTACGAGCAGTACTTC. This encodes CATSGGLNSYEQYF.

The V and J genes are TRBV10-3 and TRBJ2-5; the match to TRBD1 covers 8 bases. V shed 2 bases and J 2 bases; nucleotides not matched to a gene: 7. Germline CDR1 and CDR2: ENHRY and SYGVKD. The CDR3 runs to 16 residues. CDR3 nucleotide sequence: TGTGCCATCAGTGAGGGGGACAGGAGGAGGCAAGAGACCCAGTACTTC. The encoded protein is CAISEGDRRRQETQYF.

A single count supports this clone. V is TRBV27 and J is TRBJ1-1; TRBD1 matches 9 bases. The CDR3 contains 15 residues. Germline lookup yields CDR1 MNHEY and CDR2 SMNVEV (reference sequence). Trimming at V came to 3 bases and at J to 7 bases, leaving 9 bases not matched to a gene. The CDR3 reads CASSFSRDRGSEAFF. The DNA for the CDR3 is TGTGCCAGCAGTTTCTCACGAGACAGGGGGAGTGAAGCTTTCTTT.

The chain carries TRBV30 and TRBJ1-6; 10 positions agree with TRBD1. This CDR3 contains 15 residues. Germline assignment: CDR1 GTSNPN and CDR2 SVGIG (reference sequence). Trimming cost V 4 bases and J 10 bases; bases outside gene matches: 10. As DNA, the CDR3 is TGTGCCTGGACTCCGGGGGGGACAGGGGTGTCACCCCTCCACTTT. Amino acids: CAWTPGGTGVSPLHF.

The V gene is TRBV19, the J gene TRBJ1-6; a possible D gene is TRBD1 (6 bases). V gave up 6 bases and J gave up 3 bases, with 9 bases separating them. There are 14 residues in the CDR3. Germline CDR1 reads LNHDA; CDR2 reads SQIVND (reference sequence). The CDR3, as DNA: TGTGCCAGTAGAGGACAGTTCTATAATTCACCCCTCCACTTT. Protein sequence: CASRGQFYNSPLHF. The full variable domain, rest sourced from reference TRBV19 and TRBJ1-6, is DGGITQSPKYLFRKEGQNVTLSCEQNLNHDAMYWYRQDPGQGLRLIYYSQIVNDFQKGDIAEGYSVSREKKESFPLTVTSAQKNPTAFYLCASRGQFYNSPLHFGNGTRLTVT.

The chain links TRBV11-2 to TRBJ2-1, with D possibly matching TRBD1 (7 bases). Germline CDR1 reads SGHAT; CDR2 reads FQNNGV. Trimming left V 0 bases short and J 0 bases short, with 18 bases between. The CDR3 covers 19 residues. CDR3 DNA: TGTGCCAGCAGCTTAGATTACGGGGGACAGAAAGCCTCCTACAATGAGCAGTTCTTC. Translating gives CASSLDYGGQKASYNEQFF.

This rearrangement joins TRBV5-1 to TRBJ1-1, with D tentatively TRBD1 (5 bases). V lost 2 bases, J lost 5 bases, and 13 bases lay in between. CDR3 length equals 14 residues. The germline V gene has CDR1 SGHRS and CDR2 YFSETQ. CDR3 nucleotide sequence: TGCGCCAGCAGCTTCGCGACAGCGAAGACTGAAGCTTTCTTT. Protein sequence: CASSFATAKTEAFF.

This chain links TRBV19 with TRBJ1-2; the D gene is possibly TRBD1 (5 bases). The V end was cut by 3 bases, the J end by 0 bases, with 11 bases between. Germline CDR1 is LNHDA and CDR2 is SQIVND (reference sequence). The CDR3 sequence is 15 residues long. The CDR3 protein is CASSIAGGANYGYTF. CDR3 coding DNA: TGTGCCAGTAGTATCGCCGGGGGAGCTAACTATGGCTACACCTTC.

The J gene is TRBJ1-2, the V gene TRBV6-2 or TRBV6-3; a possible D gene is TRBD1 (5 bases). This CDR3 has 14 amino acids. Trimming took 5 bases from V and 3 from J, leaving 13 bases between them. In germline, CDR1 is MNHEY, CDR2 SVGEGT. CDR3 in DNA: TGTGCCAGCAGTCAGACAGCTTTGCACTATGGCTACACCTTC. Amino acids: CASSQTALHYGYTF.

The rearrangement joins TRBV30 to TRBJ2-5; no reliable D call. The CDR3 length is 11 residues. Per the germline V gene, CDR1 is GTSNPN and CDR2 is SVGIG (reference sequence). V was trimmed by 3 bases and J by 3 bases, leaving 5 bases between them. CDR3 residues: CAWRFEETQYF. The CDR3 nucleotides read TGTGCCTGGAGGTTCGAAGAGACCCAGTACTTC.

Here the CDR3 reads CATRLAGGSSYNEQFF. CDR3 nucleotides: TGCGCCACCCGGCTAGCGGGGGGAAGCTCCTACAATGAGCAGTTCTTC. The chain combines TRBV5-1 with TRBJ2-1; TRBD2 matches 11 bases. After removal of 9 bases from V and 0 bases from J, the junction contained 8 bases not matched to a gene. CDR3 size: 16 residues. CDR1 is SGHRS and CDR2 is YFSETQ in the germline V gene.

This clone has just one count. The chain uses TRBV14 and TRBJ1-1; D not resolved. The length of the CDR3 is 13 residues. Germline V gives CDR1 SGHDN, CDR2 FVKESK. V lost 4 bases, J lost 0 bases, and 6 bases lay in between. The CDR3 bases are TGTGCCAGCAGCCTAACTCTGAACACTGAAGCTTTCTTT. It encodes CASSLTLNTEAFF. The whole variable domain, filled in from reference TRBV14 and TRBJ1-1, reads EAGVTQFPSHSVIEKGQTVTLRCDPISGHDNLYWYRRVMGKEIKFLLHFVKESKQDESGMPNNRFLAERTGGTYSTLKVQPAELEDSGVYFCASSLTLNTEAFFGQGTRLTVV.

This chain connects TRBV7-2 to TRBJ1-1; 7 bases are a match to TRBD1. V dropped 4 bases and J dropped 1; count of bases not matched to a gene: 6. The CDR3 consists of 15 residues. Germline values: CDR1 SGHTA, CDR2 FQGNSA. CDR3 nucleotide sequence: TGTGCCAGCAGCTCACGACAGGGAAAGAACACTGAAGCTTTCTTT. Translation gives CASSSRQGKNTEAFF.